This T cell receptor beta chain was sequenced for a study of CD8 T cells in ankylosing spondylitis. Overall study results and limits: Reports say disease-linked clones showed up significantly more in matched ankylosing spondylitis synovial fluid. The authors found the disease-linked clones to be CD8+ and relatively rare in peripheral blood. For ankylosing spondylitis blood, a TCR beta motif of eight or nine highly homologous variants appeared characteristic.

Germline V lookup: CDR1 KGHDR, CDR2 SFDVKD. The V and J ends lost 7 bases and 1 base respectively, with 8 bases between them. CDR3 length: 13 amino acids. Generation of TCR beta libraries employed quantitative 5'-RACE incorporating molecular barcodes. TCRdb passed the 5' RACE reads through MiXCR, listing each CDR3 protein once. The data show 650,000 to 800,000 distinct CDR3 sequences, roughly 19% seen once. Ten or more counts support this clonotype. Its cognate antigen is unknown. The sample taken for sequencing was blood, either unsorted or a sorted T cell fraction (not recorded which). The TCR sequence derives from a male donor with ankylosing spondylitis. This chain uses TRBV24-1 with TRBJ2-3; D possibly corresponds to TRBD2 (5 bases). The CDR3 region has the DNA TGTGCCACCAGGGAGGAGGGCACAGATACGCAGTATTTT. Protein sequence: CATREEGTDTQYF.